This TCR beta chain originates from a study of blood T cell repertoires in COVID-19. Study context: Material from acute and convalescent COVID-19 was sourced from the United States, Italy and Spain.

The CDR3 totals 14 residues. Germline V CDR1 and CDR2: MNHEY, SMNVEV (reference sequence). With 5 bases clipped from V and 6 bases from J, the junction kept 8 bases outside the gene matches. Original methodology: Scientists estimated how many nucleated cells there were by amplifying reference gene primers. Sequenced by immunoSEQ multiplex PCR; TCRdb stores in-frame clones only, minus some. V and J calls and clone size are copied from that table; D and trimming were computed from the DNA. The sample shows hundreds of thousands of clones, around 84% of them seen only once. Residents of 24 US areas, aged roughly 18 to 89 years, made up the participants.

The sequence came from a woman aged 45 to 65 who had recovered from COVID-19. Sequenced material: PBMCs or T cells enriched from blood (not recorded which). The J gene is TRBJ2-3, the V gene TRBV27, with TRBD2 matching over 7 bases. The CDR3 DNA sequence: TGTGCCAGCAGTCCCGTAACTAGCGTCGATACGCAGTATTTT. This translates into CASSPVTSVDTQYF.